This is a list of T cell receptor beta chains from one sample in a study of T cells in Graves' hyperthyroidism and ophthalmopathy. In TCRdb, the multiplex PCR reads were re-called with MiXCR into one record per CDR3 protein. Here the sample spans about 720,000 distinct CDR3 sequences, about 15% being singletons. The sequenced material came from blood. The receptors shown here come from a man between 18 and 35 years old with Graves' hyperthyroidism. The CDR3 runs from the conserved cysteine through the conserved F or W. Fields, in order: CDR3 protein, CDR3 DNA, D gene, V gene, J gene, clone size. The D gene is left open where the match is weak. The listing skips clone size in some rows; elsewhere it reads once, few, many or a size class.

CDR3 protein: CASSSPGQMNTEAFF
CDR3 DNA: TGTGCCAGCAGTTCACCGGGACAGATGAACACTGAAGCTTTCTTT
D gene: TRBD1
V gene: TRBV28
J gene: TRBJ1-1
clone size: NA

CDR3 protein: CASSPTIGTFKNIQYF
CDR3 DNA: TGTGCCAGCAGCCCAACTATAGGGACTTTCAAAAACATTCAGTACTTC
D gene: NA
V gene: TRBV27
J gene: TRBJ2-4
clone size: NA

CDR3 protein: CASSLSGSGRVSNQPQHF
CDR3 DNA: TGTGCCAGCAGTTTATCGGGTAGCGGCAGGGTAAGCAATCAGCCCCAGCATTTT
D gene: NA
V gene: TRBV27
J gene: TRBJ1-5
clone size: few

CDR3 protein: CASSRADRGRSGELFF
CDR3 DNA: TGTGCCAGCAGCCGCGCGGACAGGGGGCGGTCCGGGGAGCTGTTTTTT
D gene: TRBD1
V gene: TRBV5-4
J gene: TRBJ2-2
clone size: NA

CDR3 protein: CASSATPGTGVGNEQFF
CDR3 DNA: TGTGCCAGCAGCGCCACTCCCGGGACAGGGGTGGGCAATGAGCAGTTCTTC
D gene: TRBD1
V gene: TRBV9
J gene: TRBJ2-1
clone size: NA

CDR3 protein: CASSSGGSANEQFF
CDR3 DNA: TGTGCCAGCTCATCCGGTGGGTCCGCCAATGAGCAGTTCTTC
D gene: NA
V gene: TRBV7-3
J gene: TRBJ2-1
clone size: few

CDR3 protein: CAISPRGDYPYQETQYF
CDR3 DNA: TGTGCCATCAGCCCAAGAGGGGACTACCCGTACCAAGAGACCCAGTACTTC
D gene: TRBD2
V gene: TRBV10-3
J gene: TRBJ2-5
clone size: few

CDR3 protein: CASIGTSGFNEQFF
CDR3 DNA: TGTGCCAGCATAGGGACTAGCGGATTCAATGAGCAGTTCTTC
D gene: TRBD2
V gene: TRBV25-1
J gene: TRBJ2-1
clone size: few

CDR3 protein: CASSFSQGPKQYF
CDR3 DNA: TGTGCCAGCAGCTTTTCTCAGGGACCTAAGCAGTACTTC
D gene: NA
V gene: TRBV7-9
J gene: TRBJ2-7
clone size: many

CDR3 protein: CASSLKGRGHYNEQFF
CDR3 DNA: TGTGCCAGCAGTTTAAAGGGGCGGGGGCACTACAATGAGCAGTTCTTC
D gene: NA
V gene: TRBV28
J gene: TRBJ2-1
clone size: many

CDR3 protein: CASSEGYGANVLTF
CDR3 DNA: TGTGCCAGCAGTGAAGGGTACGGGGCCAACGTCCTGACTTTC
D gene: NA
V gene: TRBV2
J gene: TRBJ2-6
clone size: few

CDR3 protein: CASSFRADNEQFF
CDR3 DNA: TGTGCCAGCAGTTTTCGCGCAGACAATGAGCAGTTCTTC
D gene: NA
V gene: TRBV27
J gene: TRBJ2-1
clone size: few

CDR3 protein: CASSSGPYSNQPQHF
CDR3 DNA: TGTGCCAGCAGCTCGGGGCCCTATAGCAATCAGCCCCAGCATTTT
D gene: NA
V gene: TRBV11-2
J gene: TRBJ1-5
clone size: few

CDR3 protein: CASRPGQGSYEQFF
CDR3 DNA: TGTGCCAGTAGACCCGGACAGGGCAGCTATGAGCAGTTCTTC
D gene: TRBD1
V gene: TRBV19
J gene: TRBJ2-1
clone size: NA

CDR3 protein: CASTDTGNEQFF
CDR3 DNA: TGTGCCAGCACGGACACCGGGAATGAGCAGTTCTTC
D gene: NA
V gene: TRBV6-2/TRBV6-3
J gene: TRBJ2-1
clone size: NA

CDR3 protein: CASSFKQGGNDYGYTF
CDR3 DNA: TGTGCCAGCAGTTTTAAGCAAGGAGGCAATGACTATGGCTACACCTTC
D gene: NA
V gene: TRBV12-3/TRBV12-4
J gene: TRBJ1-2
clone size: many

CDR3 protein: CSAPEGVLQETQYF
CDR3 DNA: TGCAGTGCCCCGGAAGGGGTCCTCCAAGAGACCCAGTACTTC
D gene: NA
V gene: TRBV20-1
J gene: TRBJ2-5
clone size: NA

CDR3 protein: CASRGGNTQYF
CDR3 DNA: TGTGCCAGCAGAGGAGGGAATACGCAGTATTTT
D gene: NA
V gene: TRBV28
J gene: TRBJ2-3
clone size: NA

CDR3 protein: CASSVGAAQETQYF
CDR3 DNA: TGTGCCAGCAGCGTAGGGGCGGCCCAAGAGACCCAGTACTTC
D gene: NA
V gene: TRBV9
J gene: TRBJ2-5
clone size: few

CDR3 protein: CASSRKSSYNEQFF
CDR3 DNA: TGTGCCAGCAGCCGCAAGAGCTCCTACAATGAGCAGTTCTTC
D gene: NA
V gene: TRBV3-1
J gene: TRBJ2-1
clone size: NA

CDR3 protein: CSAIPLQRSSYEQYF
CDR3 DNA: TGCAGTGCCATTCCCCTCCAGCGGAGCTCCTACGAGCAGTACTTC
D gene: NA
V gene: TRBV20-1
J gene: TRBJ2-7
clone size: NA

CDR3 protein: CATSAYRDRSTDTQYF
CDR3 DNA: TGTGCCACCAGTGCCTACCGGGACAGGAGCACAGATACGCAGTATTTT
D gene: TRBD1
V gene: TRBV24-1
J gene: TRBJ2-3
clone size: few

CDR3 protein: CASSSPLGGTQYF
CDR3 DNA: TGTGCCAGCAGCTCCCCCCTAGGTGGTACGCAGTATTTT
D gene: NA
V gene: TRBV7-6
J gene: TRBJ2-3
clone size: NA

CDR3 protein: CASSHPGQQETQYF
CDR3 DNA: TGTGCCAGCAGTCACCCGGGACAGCAAGAGACCCAGTACTTC
D gene: TRBD1
V gene: TRBV6-1
J gene: TRBJ2-5
clone size: few

CDR3 protein: CASRPLGLAGVTEQFF
CDR3 DNA: TGTGCCAGCAGACCCCTCGGACTAGCGGGAGTAACTGAGCAGTTCTTC
D gene: TRBD2
V gene: TRBV12-3/TRBV12-4
J gene: TRBJ2-1
clone size: NA

CDR3 protein: CASSPFPGTRAGEQFF
CDR3 DNA: TGTGCCAGCAGCCCATTCCCTGGGACCCGCGCTGGTGAGCAGTTCTTC
D gene: NA
V gene: TRBV27
J gene: TRBJ2-1
clone size: many

CDR3 protein: CSIQGSSYEQYF
CDR3 DNA: TGCAGTATCCAGGGGTCCTCCTACGAGCAGTACTTC
D gene: NA
V gene: TRBV20-1
J gene: TRBJ2-7
clone size: many

CDR3 protein: CASAPGRRNEKLFF
CDR3 DNA: TGTGCCAGCGCCCCGGGACGGCGTAATGAAAAACTGTTTTTT
D gene: NA
V gene: TRBV2
J gene: TRBJ1-4
clone size: many

CDR3 protein: CASSQERDRAYEQYF
CDR3 DNA: TGCGCCAGCAGCCAAGAACGGGACAGAGCCTACGAGCAGTACTTC
D gene: TRBD1
V gene: TRBV4-1
J gene: TRBJ2-7
clone size: NA

CDR3 protein: CATMSEVYEQYF
CDR3 DNA: TGTGCCACCATGTCCGAGGTCTACGAGCAGTACTTC
D gene: NA
V gene: TRBV19
J gene: TRBJ2-7
clone size: NA

CDR3 protein: CASSYSSTARVNVYEQYF
CDR3 DNA: TGTGCCAGCAGTTACTCGAGCACGGCCCGGGTTAACGTCTACGAGCAGTACTTC
D gene: NA
V gene: TRBV6-5
J gene: TRBJ2-7
clone size: many

CDR3 protein: CASSLELAGNNEQFF
CDR3 DNA: TGTGCCAGCAGCTTAGAACTAGCGGGAAACAATGAGCAGTTCTTC
D gene: TRBD2
V gene: TRBV7-3
J gene: TRBJ2-1
clone size: many

CDR3 protein: CASGTGSGSPLHF
CDR3 DNA: TGTGCCTCAGGAACAGGGTCAGGGTCACCCCTCCACTTT
D gene: NA
V gene: TRBV28
J gene: TRBJ1-6
clone size: many

CDR3 protein: CASSELRTGGYTQYF
CDR3 DNA: TGTGCCAGCAGCGAATTAAGGACAGGAGGATATACGCAGTATTTT
D gene: TRBD1
V gene: TRBV11-2
J gene: TRBJ2-3
clone size: many

CDR3 protein: CASSHPGQSVYEQYF
CDR3 DNA: TGTGCCAGCAGTCACCCGGGACAGAGCGTCTACGAGCAGTACTTC
D gene: TRBD1
V gene: TRBV7-9
J gene: TRBJ2-7
clone size: few

CDR3 protein: CSAQMPGSSYEQYF
CDR3 DNA: TGCAGTGCTCAAATGCCAGGCTCGTCCTACGAGCAGTACTTC
D gene: NA
V gene: TRBV20-1
J gene: TRBJ2-7
clone size: few

CDR3 protein: CASSLAGSGNQPQHF
CDR3 DNA: TGTGCCAGCAGTTTAGCAGGGAGCGGCAATCAGCCCCAGCATTTT
D gene: NA
V gene: TRBV28
J gene: TRBJ1-5
clone size: many

CDR3 protein: CSAARVALTTDTQYF
CDR3 DNA: TGCAGTGCTGCCCGGGTAGCGTTGACCACAGATACGCAGTATTTT
D gene: NA
V gene: TRBV20-1
J gene: TRBJ2-3
clone size: many

CDR3 protein: CATSDHRDRRQETQYF
CDR3 DNA: TGTGCCACCAGTGACCACCGGGACCGAAGACAAGAGACCCAGTACTTC
D gene: NA
V gene: TRBV24-1
J gene: TRBJ2-5
clone size: many

CDR3 protein: CASSLQGADNEQFF
CDR3 DNA: TGCGCCAGCAGCTTGCAGGGGGCGGACAATGAGCAGTTCTTC
D gene: TRBD1
V gene: TRBV5-1
J gene: TRBJ2-1
clone size: many

CDR3 protein: CASSEFEGASTDTQYF
CDR3 DNA: TGTGCCAGCAGTGAGTTCGAGGGGGCGAGCACAGATACGCAGTATTTT
D gene: TRBD1
V gene: TRBV2
J gene: TRBJ2-3
clone size: few

CDR3 protein: CASSLGIRGQTDTQYF
CDR3 DNA: TGTGCCAGCAGCTTAGGAATCAGGGGGCAGACAGATACGCAGTATTTT
D gene: TRBD1
V gene: TRBV7-9
J gene: TRBJ2-3
clone size: few

CDR3 protein: CSVELDSLSYEQYF
CDR3 DNA: TGCAGCGTTGAATTAGACAGCCTCTCCTACGAGCAGTACTTC
D gene: NA
V gene: TRBV29-1
J gene: TRBJ2-7
clone size: many

CDR3 protein: CASSEDRGYGYTF
CDR3 DNA: TGTGCCAGCAGTGAAGACAGGGGATATGGCTACACCTTC
D gene: TRBD1
V gene: TRBV27
J gene: TRBJ1-2
clone size: many

CDR3 protein: CAIRAQGGSYEQYF
CDR3 DNA: TGTGCCATCAGGGCCCAAGGGGGGAGCTACGAGCAGTACTTC
D gene: NA
V gene: TRBV10-3
J gene: TRBJ2-7
clone size: NA